These 7 T cell receptor beta chains share one sample of origin, sequenced in a study of identical twins. TCRdb re-called the 5' RACE reads through MiXCR, storing one row per CDR3 protein. The table shows around 1.7 million distinct CDR3 sequences, with about 31% occurring only once. The sample comprised cord blood. These receptors came from a newborn girl in good health.

Details on this clonotype: Since a much larger clone is just one base distant, this may be a read error. This chain connects TRBV28 to TRBJ2-7; 7 bases align to TRBD2. Gene TRBJ2-1 matches the end of the DNA better, so the J call may be wrong. This CDR3 is built from 14 residues. CDR1 and CDR2 (germline): MDHEN, SYDVKM. The CDR3 region is CASSSWLAVYEQFF. The CDR3 DNA is TGTGCCAGCAGTTCCTGGCTAGCGGTCTACGAGCAGTTCTTC.

This clonotype has just a few counts. J is TRBJ1-2 and V is TRBV12-3 or TRBV12-4; 9 positions agree with TRBD1. The CDR3 has 15 amino acids. V shed 4 bases and J 6 bases; nucleotides not matched to a gene: 9. For the CDR3, the DNA is TGTGCCAGCAGTTATTCAACAGGGGGCCGGAATGGCTACACCTTC. Its protein product is CASSYSTGGRNGYTF.

This clonotype came up many times. This chain links TRBV20-1 with TRBJ2-1, with unresolved D. The germline V and J ends were trimmed by 3 bases and 9 bases, with 6 bases remaining between them. From germline, CDR1 is DFQATT and CDR2 SNEGSKA (reference sequence). The CDR3 extends over 10 amino acids. The CDR3 nucleotides read TGCAGTGCTAGCAACGGTGAGCAGTTCTTC. Protein product: CSASNGEQFF.

The V gene is TRBV19, the J gene TRBJ2-7, with a weak D call TRBD1 (6 bases). Germline CDR1 reads LNHDA; CDR2 reads SQIVND (reference sequence). The CDR3 has 13 residues. Trimming took 3 bases from V and 6 from J, leaving 12 bases between them. CDR3 sequence (DNA): TGTGCCAGTAGTATCAGGGACACCGGCGAGCAGTACTTC. This encodes CASSIRDTGEQYF.

The chain joins TRBV30 to TRBJ2-3, with no clear D. The germline V gene has CDR1 GTSNPN and CDR2 SVGIG (reference sequence). The CDR3 runs to 12 residues. With 0 bases removed from V and 6 bases from J, the gap between germline ends came to 7 bases. Here the CDR3 reads CAWSVRRDTQYF. In DNA form, the CDR3 reads TGTGCCTGGAGTGTAAGACGGGATACGCAGTATTTT.

The genes are TRBV25-1 and TRBJ2-1; TRBD2 aligns across 7 bases. V was clipped by 2 bases and J by 0 bases; unmatched bases: 4. The germline CDR1 and CDR2 sequences are MGHDK and SYGVNS. The CDR3 sequence is 16 residues long. The CDR3 loop is CASSEGGGSSYNEQFF. The DNA of the CDR3 is TGTGCCAGCAGTGAAGGCGGGGGAAGCTCCTACAATGAGCAGTTCTTC.

The V and J genes are TRBV2 and TRBJ2-2; 14 bases agree with TRBD2. Germline CDR1 is SNHLY and CDR2 is FYNNEI. The CDR3 is 17 residues long. The V gene end was trimmed by 8 bases and the J gene end by 7 bases; junction bases not matched to a gene: 12. The CDR3 DNA reads TGTGCCAGCGGCATGGGACTAGCGGGGGCCTCAAACGGGGAGCTGTTTTTT. Its translation is CASGMGLAGASNGELFF.